Described below is a single T cell receptor beta chain sequence and its context. Trimming removed 1 base from V and 5 bases from J; junction bases left unmatched: 6. The CDR3 consists of 16 residues. Germline CDR1 SGHTA, CDR2 FQGTGA. This sample is part of a study of blood T cell repertoires in COVID-19. Study-wide background: T cells, B-cell-depleted T cells, or PBMCs supplied cDNA or gDNA.

The method was immunoSEQ multiplex PCR; TCRdb's version includes in-frame clones alone and lacks a portion of them. The sample carries roughly 330,000 clones, roughly 87% recorded once. The sequencing input was peripheral blood. The receptor's source is a man aged 25 to 40 with COVID-19, enrolled during active disease. This rearrangement joins TRBV7-3 to TRBJ2-3; 10 positions agree with TRBD2. The CDR3 here is CASSLNQRGGGDTQYF. DNA for the CDR3: TGTGCCAGCAGCTTAAACCAGCGGGGGGGCGGAGATACGCAGTATTTT.